The 23 T cell receptor beta chains listed next were all sequenced from one sample in a study of T cells in women clearing cervical HPV infection. Profiled with immunoSEQ multiplex PCR; TCRdb holds only in-frame clones, not every one. Its listing shows roughly 38,000 clones. What was sequenced was blood buffy coat. The source of these receptors is a woman aged 18 to 69 with a cervical HPV16 infection that either progressed to CIN3+ or cleared (not recorded which).

On this clone itself: The junction and the germline gene differ at one end; a read error may be behind it. The CDR3 bases that were read are TGTGCCCGCTCACTCAGGAAAAACAGGGCCGAG. As protein: CARSLRKNRAE. The whole CDR3 reads CARSLRKNRAEQYF. J is TRBJ2-7 and V is TRBV18, with D perhaps matching TRBD1 (6 bases). The missing CDR3 end, 3 residues past where the read stops, is filled in from the germline J gene. The CDR3 loop spans 14 amino acids. CDR1 and CDR2 from the germline V gene are KGHSH and LQKENI.

Worth noting for this clone: The CDR3 extends 3 residues past the end of the read, so its final part is completed from the germline J gene. V gene TRBV6-4 combines with J gene TRBJ2-1, with D possibly matching TRBD1 (5 bases). The CDR3 has 13 residues. Germline values: CDR1 MRHNA, CDR2 SNTAGT. V was pared by 3 bases and J by 7 bases, with 10 bases between. CDR3 DNA (partial): TGTGCCAGCAGTGAGTTACCAGGGAATGAG. Protein sequence: CASSELPGNE. The entire CDR3 protein is CASSELPGNEQFF.

About this clone: The CDR3 goes on 3 residues after the read ends, and that part is filled in from the germline J gene. The chain recombines TRBV7-2 with TRBJ1-6, with a weak D call TRBD1 (6 bases). CDR1 and CDR2 from the germline V gene are SGHTA and FQGNSA. V lost 1 base and J lost 9, with 10 bases in between. The CDR3 sequence is 14 residues long. CDR3 DNA (partial): TGTGCCAGCAGCTTAGGACAGGAGATTTCACCC. Translating it yields CASSLGQEISP. The full CDR3 protein is CASSLGQEISPLHF.

In regard to this clone: The sequenced fragment ends 3 residues before the CDR3 boundary, so the rest is inferred from the germline J gene. The V and J genes are TRBV5-1 and TRBJ2-2, with TRBD1 identical over 9 bases. The CDR3 length is 16 residues. From germline, CDR1 is SGHRS and CDR2 YFSETQ. The CDR3 sequence is CASSLAKTGGNEKLFF. The CDR3 DNA, read in part, is TGCGCCAGCAGCCTTGCCAAGACAGGGGGTAATGAAAAG. The full variable domain, with the rest looked up from reference TRBV5-1 and TRBJ2-2, is KAGVTQTPRYLIKTRGQQVTLSCSPISGHRSVSWYQQTPGQGLQFLFEYFSETQRNKGNFPGRFSGRQFSNSRSEMNVSTLELGDSALYLCASSLAKTGGNEKLFFGEGSRLTVL.

Note on this clone: The CDR3 is cut off 3 residues early in the read; its end comes from the germline J gene. The genes are TRBV12-3 or TRBV12-4 and TRBJ1-5; D might be TRBD1 (5 bases). The CDR3 sequence is 13 residues long. The V gene lost 3 bases and the J gene lost 6 bases, with 9 bases spanning the gap. The CDR3 is CASSFGGSQPQHF. Incomplete CDR3 DNA: TGTGCCAGCAGTTTCGGGGGGAGTCAGCCC.

Concerning this clone itself: Read coverage stops 3 residues before the CDR3 terminus; the germline J gene supplies the remainder. The rearrangement joins TRBV30 to TRBJ1-1; D not resolved. This CDR3 spans 12 amino acids. The germline V gene has CDR1 GTSNPN and CDR2 SVGIG (reference sequence). The V end was cut by 3 bases, the J end by 4 bases, with 9 bases between. CDR3 protein: CAWSQDSTEAFF. The CDR3 DNA, read in part, is TGTGCCTGGAGCCAGGATTCCACTGAA.

The covered CDR3 bases are TGTGCCAGTACCCAGACAACCATGAACACTGAA. Protein sequence: CASTQTTMNTE. The whole CDR3 sequence reads CASTQTTMNTEAFF. The chain has TRBV19 and TRBJ1-1; D uncertain. The DNA ends 3 residues before the CDR3 does, and the rest of the CDR3 is filled in from the germline J gene. CDR1 LNHDA and CDR2 SQIVND come from the germline V gene (reference sequence). The CDR3 contains 14 residues. V was shortened by 7 bases and J by 0 bases, with 12 bases between the two germline ends.

A word on this clone: An end of the junction differs from the germline gene, which may be a read error. The read terminates 3 residues ahead of where the CDR3 ends, so the germline J gene completes it. The chain is built from TRBV6-2 or TRBV6-3 and TRBJ2-3; 8 bases match TRBD2. There are 13 residues in the CDR3. Germline assignment: CDR1 MNHEY and CDR2 SVGEGT. The CDR3 here is CATGAGAPETQYF. Incomplete CDR3 DNA: TGTGCCACAGGAGCGGGGGCCCCAGAGACG.

For this clone: The read halts 3 residues ahead of the CDR3 end, with the missing end drawn from the germline J gene. The V gene is TRBV11-2, the J gene TRBJ2-7, with D unclear. The CDR3 is made up of 13 amino acids. The V gene lost 4 bases and the J gene lost 2 bases, with 9 bases spanning the gap. Germline lookup yields CDR1 SGHAT and CDR2 FQNNGV. The CDR3 sequence is CASSWLGPYEQYF. The DNA read from the CDR3 is TGTGCCAGCAGCTGGCTTGGGCCCTACGAG. The full variable domain, its missing parts supplied by reference TRBV11-2 and TRBJ2-7, is EAGVAQSPRYKIIEKRQSVAFWCNPISGHATLYWYQQILGQGPKLLIQFQNNGVVDDSQLPKDRFSAERLKGVDSTLKIQPAKLEDSAVYLCASSWLGPYEQYFGPGTRLTVT.

On this clone: The read terminates 3 residues ahead of where the CDR3 ends, so the germline J gene completes it. J is TRBJ2-1 and V is TRBV29-1; D not certain. CDR1 SQVTM and CDR2 ANQGSEA come from the germline V gene. The V end lost 3 bases, the J end lost 0 bases, and 3 bases lay between the germline ends. The CDR3 has 12 amino acids. The CDR3 DNA, read in part, is TGCAGCGTTGACTTCTCCTACAATGAG. Translating gives CSVDFSYNE. The entire CDR3 protein reads CSVDFSYNEQFF.

To note about this clone: The read ends 3 residues before the CDR3 terminus; that terminus is restored from the germline J gene. The chain carries TRBV12-3 or TRBV12-4 and TRBJ2-1; a possible D gene is TRBD2 (6 bases). Deletions cut 3 bases from V and 3 bases from J, with 18 bases between. The CDR3 contains 17 residues. CDR3 DNA (partial): TGTGCCAGCAGTTTCTCGGCGGGCGGGAATATCTACAATGAG. The encoded protein is CASSFSAGGNIYNE. The full CDR3 sequence reads CASSFSAGGNIYNEQFF.

With regard to this clone: The CDR3 is cut off 3 residues early in the read; its end comes from the germline J gene. Other DNA sequences in this sample translate to the same CDR3. The chain recombines TRBV6-1 with TRBJ2-7, with unresolved D. CDR3 length: 12 amino acids. V shed 2 bases and J shed 4 bases, with 6 bases lying between them. The germline V gene has CDR1 MNHNS and CDR2 SASEGT. The DNA read from the CDR3 is TGTGCCAGCAGTGAACCCGGTTACGAG. Protein product: CASSEPGYE. The entire CDR3 is CASSEPGYEQYF.

In regard to this clone: Coverage ceases 3 residues before the CDR3 finishes, and the germline J gene fills in the end. This rearrangement joins TRBV30 to TRBJ1-6; 11 bases are a match to TRBD1. Looked up from germline, CDR1 is GTSNPN and CDR2 is SVGIG (reference sequence). After removal of 3 bases from V and 8 bases from J, the junction contained 6 bases not matched to a gene. This CDR3 has 15 residues. CDR3 loop: CAWRARTGGYSPLHF. CDR3 bases read: TGTGCCTGGAGAGCCCGGACAGGGGGCTATTCACCC.

As regards this clone: The DNA ends 3 residues before the CDR3 does, and the rest of the CDR3 is filled in from the germline J gene. The chain couples TRBV7-2 to TRBJ2-4; D is uncertain. Looked up from germline, CDR1 is SGHTA and CDR2 is FQGNSA. The CDR3 has 14 amino acids. This CDR3 is CASSPPQERHGQYF. CDR3 bases read: TGTGCCAGCAGCCCACCCCAGGAAAGGCATGGT. Drawing the rest from reference TRBV7-2 and TRBJ2-4, the complete variable domain is GAGVSQSPSNKVTEKGKDVELRCDPISGHTALYWYRQSLGQGLEFLIYFQGNSAPDKSGLPSDRFSAERTGGSVSTLTIQRTQQEDSAVYLCASSPPQERHGQYFGAGTRLSVL.

Concerning this clone: From the germline J gene comes the end of the CDR3, since the read stops 3 residues before it. V usage is TRBV20-1 and J usage is TRBJ2-4; 7 bases map to TRBD2. The CDR3 consists of 18 residues. In germline, CDR1 is DFQATT, CDR2 SNEGSKA (reference sequence). V lost 1 base, J lost 2 bases, and 14 bases stayed unmatched. CDR3 in amino acids: CSARGPGGPSGTKNIQYF. The CDR3 DNA, read in part, is TGCAGTGCTAGAGGCCCGGGGGGACCTAGTGGGACCAAAAACATT.

With regard to this clone: The sequenced fragment ends 3 residues before the CDR3 boundary, so the rest is inferred from the germline J gene. The chain couples TRBV5-4 to TRBJ2-3; a possible D gene is TRBD1 (6 bases). Germline CDR1 is SGHNT and CDR2 is YYREEE (reference sequence). The V end lost 6 bases, the J end lost 7 bases, and 15 bases lay between the germline ends. CDR3 length: 13 amino acids. The CDR3 sequence is CASTPDRSNTQYF. CDR3 DNA (partial): TGTGCCAGCACGCCTGACAGGTCCAATACG.

As for this clone: The read gets to within 3 residues of the CDR3 end, and the germline J gene fills in the rest. This chain links TRBV5-5 with TRBJ2-3; D might be TRBD1 (5 bases). Germline loops: CDR1 SGHKS, CDR2 YYEKEE (reference sequence). There are 14 residues in the CDR3. The DNA read from the CDR3 is TGTGCCAGCAGCATTGGGCAGGGAAGAGAGACG. Amino acids: CASSIGQGRET. The full CDR3 reads CASSIGQGRETQYF. Variable domain in full (rest from reference TRBV5-5 and TRBJ2-3): DAGVTQSPTHLIKTRGQQVTLRCSPISGHKSVSWYQQVLGQGPQFIFQYYEKEERGRGNFPDRFSARQFPNYSSELNVNALLLGDSALYLCASSIGQGRETQYFGPGTRLTVL.

A note on this clone: Coverage ceases 3 residues before the CDR3 finishes, and the germline J gene fills in the end. The rearrangement joins TRBV5-8 to TRBJ2-7; 8 nucleotides align to TRBD1. The CDR3 covers 14 residues. Germline loops: CDR1 SGHTS, CDR2 YDEGEE. The J segment lost 2 bases and the V segment lost 4 bases, leaving 5 bases of the junction unmatched. The part of the CDR3 DNA that was read is TGTGCCAGCAGCCGCCCGACAGGGGCCTACGAG. It codes for CASSRPTGAYE. The whole CDR3 sequence is CASSRPTGAYEQYF.

With respect to this clone: The read comes to an end 3 residues before the CDR3 does, leaving the germline J gene to fill in the end. The V gene is TRBV5-1, the J gene TRBJ2-7; 7 bases fit TRBD2. CDR1 and CDR2 from the germline V gene are SGHRS and YFSETQ. With V trimmed by 0 bases and J by 2 bases, 5 bases remained unmatched. The CDR3 spans 15 residues. The sequenced part of the CDR3 DNA is TGCGCCAGCAGCTTGGGAACGGGGGGAACCTACGAG. This codes for CASSLGTGGTYE. The full CDR3 is CASSLGTGGTYEQYF.

Concerning this clone: The read gets to within 3 residues of the CDR3 end, and the germline J gene fills in the rest. The chain combines TRBV29-1 with TRBJ2-1, with D perhaps matching TRBD1 (6 bases). This CDR3 comprises 15 residues. The V gene lost 5 bases and the J gene lost 4 bases, with 18 bases spanning the gap. The germline V gene encodes CDR1 SQVTM and CDR2 ANQGSEA. CDR3 DNA, as far as it was read: TGCAGCGTTCGAGGAATGCCAGGGGTTTACAATGAG. Protein: CSVRGMPGVYNE. The CDR3, in full, reads CSVRGMPGVYNEQFF.

The sequenced CDR3 bases are TGCAGTGCTAGAGATCAGGAAGGAGCCGGAACAGATACG. Residues: CSARDQEGAGTDT. The complete CDR3 reads CSARDQEGAGTDTQYF. The chain joins TRBV20-1 to TRBJ2-3; D gene uncertain. The CDR3 extends 3 residues past the end of the read, so its final part is completed from the germline J gene. CDR1 and CDR2 from the germline V gene are DFQATT and SNEGSKA (reference sequence). The CDR3 contains 16 residues. V lost 0 bases, J lost 3 bases, and 16 bases lay in between.

Turning to this clone: The read terminates 3 residues ahead of where the CDR3 ends, so the germline J gene completes it. The rearrangement joins TRBV7-2 to TRBJ1-1; D gene ambiguous. This CDR3 region has 15 residues. Germline values: CDR1 SGHTA, CDR2 FQGNSA. Trimming removed 2 bases at V and 3 bases at J, with 13 bases between. CDR3 amino acids: CASSLTSTADTEAFF. The CDR3 bases that were read are TGTGCCAGCAGCTTAACAAGTACCGCGGACACTGAA.

Turning to this clone: The read ends 3 residues shy of where the CDR3 ends; the end is completed using the germline J gene. V usage is TRBV20-1 and J usage is TRBJ2-2; 9 positions match TRBD1. V lost 5 bases to trimming and J lost 6 bases; unmatched junction nucleotides: 10. The CDR3 length is 15 residues. The germline CDR1 and CDR2 sequences are DFQATT and SNEGSKA (reference sequence). CDR3 DNA (partial): TGCAGTGCTCCGGACAGGGGTAATGTGGCCGGGGAG. This translates into CSAPDRGNVAGE. The entire CDR3 reads CSAPDRGNVAGELFF.